These 19 T cell receptor beta chains were sequenced from one sample in a study of blood T cells in healthy people across ages. The second PCR ran roughly 6 to 11 cycles with a sample-barcoded 5' primer and J-beta primers. TCRdb itself ran the 5' RACE reads through MiXCR, one entry per CDR3 protein. The top ten clones hold roughly 22% of a sample with more than 650,000 distinct CDR3 sequences, 22% of them seen once. The sample was blood. The source is a man aged 65 to 79 in good health.

As to this clonotype: A junction boundary mismatches the germline segment, possibly from a read error. In nucleotides, the CDR3 is TGTGCCAGCAGCCTAACATTGGGACTCCGCAGGCCCCGAAGCTCCTACAATGAGCAGTTCTTC. It translates to CASSLTLGLRRPRSSYNEQFF. This chain links TRBV7-3 with TRBJ2-1; D is possibly TRBD2 (6 bases). Germline V gene data show CDR1 as SGHTA and CDR2 as FQGTGA. This CDR3 comprises 21 residues.

This clonotype was seen only a few times. V usage is TRBV7-9 and J usage is TRBJ2-3; a possible D gene is TRBD2 (6 bases). This CDR3 spans 16 amino acids. V lost 5 bases and J 0 bases, leaving 15 bases between the germline ends. Per germline, CDR1 SEHNR and CDR2 FQNEAQ (reference sequence). The chain's CDR3 is CASSIVHGTSTDTQYF. CDR3 DNA sequence: TGTGCCAGCAGCATCGTCCATGGGACTAGCACAGATACGCAGTATTTT.

The chain uses TRBV7-9 and TRBJ1-5, with D unclear. The ends were cut back, 0 bases at V and 0 bases at J, with 12 bases in the middle. Germline CDR1 is SEHNR and CDR2 is FQNEAQ (reference sequence). The CDR3 length is 17 residues. The CDR3 loop is CASSLAIGDTSNQPQHF. The CDR3 nucleotides are TGTGCCAGCAGCTTAGCGATAGGAGACACTAGCAATCAGCCCCAGCATTTT.

This clonotype showed up just a few times. This chain connects TRBV14 to TRBJ2-3; a possible D gene is TRBD1 (6 bases). V was pared by 0 bases and J by 3 bases, with 16 bases between. CDR1 and CDR2 from the germline V gene are SGHDN and FVKESK. This CDR3 is built from 17 residues. Written as DNA, the CDR3 is TGTGCCAGCAGCCAAGATCAGGGGACCCAGCCAACAGATACGCAGTATTTT. Residues: CASSQDQGTQPTDTQYF.

The sample holds a few counts of this clonotype. The genes are TRBV20-1 and TRBJ1-2; TRBD1 aligns across 11 bases. Germline V gene sequence: CDR1 DFQATT, CDR2 SNEGSKA (reference sequence). The CDR3 runs 17 residues. V was clipped by 0 bases and J by 2 bases; unmatched bases: 8. The CDR3 protein is CSAREPPGQGANYGYTF. The CDR3 DNA reads as TGCAGTGCTAGAGAGCCTCCCGGACAGGGGGCAAACTATGGCTACACCTTC.

The J gene is TRBJ1-2, the V gene TRBV5-1; the D gene is possibly TRBD1 (6 bases). Germline V gene data show CDR1 as SGHRS and CDR2 as YFSETQ. The V end was cut by 6 bases, the J end by 3 bases, with 12 bases between. There are 13 residues in the CDR3. The CDR3 DNA sequence: TGCGCCAGCACCAAGGACAGCGACTATGGCTACACCTTC. This gives the protein CASTKDSDYGYTF.

V usage is TRBV20-1 and J usage is TRBJ1-1; D remains ambiguous. The CDR3 loop spans 13 amino acids. The germline gives CDR1 DFQATT, CDR2 SNEGSKA (reference sequence). V lost 5 bases, J lost 1 base, and 11 bases lay in between. This chain's CDR3 is CSADRQRNTEAFF. CDR3 bases: TGCAGTGCTGACCGACAACGGAACACTGAAGCTTTCTTT.

The chain recombines TRBV9 with TRBJ2-3, with D possibly being TRBD2 (5 bases). The CDR3 has 20 residues. V lost 4 bases and J 2 bases, leaving 29 bases between the germline ends. Germline V gives CDR1 SGDLS, CDR2 YYNGEE. The CDR3 loop is CASSFPRARKPHEHTDTQYF. CDR3 in DNA: TGTGCCAGCAGCTTCCCGAGGGCTCGCAAACCTCATGAACACACAGATACGCAGTATTTT.

In this sample, this clonotype turned up a few times. The chain is built from TRBV5-5 and TRBJ2-5; 7 bases align to TRBD2. CDR3 length: 13 amino acids. CDR1 is SGHKS, CDR2 YYEKEE, per germline (reference sequence). J was trimmed by 7 bases and V by 2 bases; bases with no gene match: 5. CDR3 amino acids: CASSLGRVATQYF. CDR3 nucleotide sequence: TGTGCCAGCAGCTTAGGGAGGGTCGCGACCCAGTACTTC.

The chain joins TRBV29-1 to TRBJ1-2; D possibly corresponds to TRBD1 (5 bases). The CDR3 consists of 14 residues. V was pared by 1 base and J by 2 bases, with 11 bases between. The germline CDR1 and CDR2 sequences are SQVTM and ANQGSEA. CDR3: CSVEAGGRNYGYTF. DNA of the CDR3: TGCAGCGTTGAAGCGGGGGGTCGGAACTATGGCTACACCTTC.

This clonotype appeared a few times. CDR3 residues: CASSLRVFTGASTDTQYF. CDR3 bases: TGTGCCAGCAGCCTAAGGGTATTTACAGGGGCTAGCACAGATACGCAGTATTTT. The V and J genes are TRBV13 and TRBJ2-3; 7 nucleotides align to TRBD1. The V segment lost 5 bases and the J segment 0 bases; nucleotides outside the gene matches: 14. CDR3 length: 18 residues. The germline V gene encodes CDR1 PRHDT and CDR2 FYEKMQ (reference sequence).

This clonotype was observed a handful of times. This chain links TRBV7-9 with TRBJ2-1; no definite D call. This CDR3 has 15 amino acids. From germline, CDR1 is SEHNR and CDR2 FQNEAQ (reference sequence). V was pared by 2 bases and J by 0 bases, with 8 bases between. The CDR3 region is CASSLPASSYNEQFF. CDR3 DNA sequence: TGTGCCAGCAGCTTACCGGCTAGCTCCTACAATGAGCAGTTCTTC.

The CDR3 DNA sequence: TGTGCCAGCACCAGGGACGGTCAACTCAGAGCTTTCTTT. It encodes CASTRDGQLRAFF. V gene TRBV12-3 or TRBV12-4 combines with J gene TRBJ1-1; TRBD1 is a possible D gene (5 bases). This CDR3 region has 13 residues. Deletions cut 7 bases from V and 10 bases from J, with 19 bases between.

This clonotype has only a few counts. This chain connects TRBV2 to TRBJ2-3; 15 bases are a match to TRBD2. The germline CDR1 and CDR2 sequences are SNHLY and FYNNEI. The ends lost 7 bases at V and 6 bases at J; junction bases unmatched: 8. The CDR3 consists of 16 residues. The CDR3 region is CASTPPGTSGGDTQYF. DNA for the CDR3: TGTGCCAGCACCCCACCCGGGACTAGCGGGGGGGATACGCAGTATTTT.

This clonotype has more than one count but fewer than ten. The chain links TRBV7-2 to TRBJ2-3, with 9 bases matching TRBD2. The CDR3 runs to 16 residues. V shed 5 bases and J 0 bases; nucleotides not matched to a gene: 6. Looked up from germline, CDR1 is SGHTA and CDR2 is FQGNSA. The chain's CDR3 is CASSPLAGVSTDTQYF. The CDR3 DNA reads as TGTGCCAGCAGCCCCTTAGCGGGAGTTAGCACAGATACGCAGTATTTT.

The chain joins TRBV5-1 to TRBJ2-7, with 9 bases lining up with TRBD1. Trimming took 0 bases from V and 4 from J; bases not matched to a gene: 2. This CDR3 spans 14 amino acids. Germline loops: CDR1 SGHRS, CDR2 YFSETQ. This CDR3 reads CASSLVDRGYEQYF. The DNA for the CDR3 is TGCGCCAGCAGCTTGGTGGACAGGGGATACGAGCAGTACTTC.

The chain carries TRBV2 and TRBJ2-7; D remains ambiguous. The ends were cut back, 6 bases at V and 5 bases at J, with 11 bases in the middle. CDR1 and CDR2 from the germline V gene are SNHLY and FYNNEI. The length of the CDR3 is 12 residues. In nucleotides, the CDR3 is TGTGCCAGCAGAGGGAAGGTCGACGAGCAGTACTTC. Translating it yields CASRGKVDEQYF.

This clonotype came up a few times. This chain uses TRBV11-2 with TRBJ1-2; 7 positions agree with TRBD1. The V gene's germline CDR1 is SGHAT and CDR2 FQNNGV. V dropped 5 bases and J dropped 3; count of bases not matched to a gene: 15. The CDR3 contains 17 residues. The CDR3 DNA reads as TGTGCCAGCAGCCCAAGAATCTGGCAGGGGGATCACTATGGCTACACCTTC. Translating gives CASSPRIWQGDHYGYTF.

This clonotype has more than one count but fewer than ten. The V call is TRBV5-1, the J call TRBJ2-2; the D gene is possibly TRBD1 (5 bases). The CDR3 length is 15 residues. The V end lost 1 base, the J end lost 7 bases, and 14 bases lay between the germline ends. Per germline, CDR1 SGHRS and CDR2 YFSETQ. The CDR3 sequence is CASSLSQGTVGELFF. CDR3 in DNA: TGCGCCAGCAGCTTGTCTCAGGGAACCGTCGGGGAGCTGTTTTTT.